These 18 T cell receptor beta chains originate from one sample sequenced in a study of blood T cell repertoires in COVID-19. Repertoires were generated with immunoSEQ multiplex PCR, while TCRdb's copy carries only in-frame clones and drops some. The sample yields tens of thousands of clones, roughly four fifths seen once. Sequences were obtained from peripheral blood. Source of these receptors: a woman over 75 with acute or convalescent COVID-19.

This sequence joins TRBV20-1 and TRBJ2-3; a possible D gene is TRBD1 (5 bases). CDR1 is DFQATT, CDR2 SNEGSKA, per germline (reference sequence). CDR3 length equals 10 residues. CDR3 DNA: TGCAGCGCAGGGACAGATACGCAGTATTTT. It codes for CSAGTDTQYF.

With regard to this clone: At one boundary the junction diverges from the germline segment, which might be a read error. V and J are TRBV4-1 and TRBJ2-5; D gene unclear. Per the germline V gene, CDR1 is MGHRA and CDR2 is YSYEKL. The CDR3 runs to 13 residues. For the CDR3, the DNA is TGCGCCAGCAGCCAAGGAATCCGAGCGCCGGTGGACTTC. This gives the protein CASSQGIRAPVDF.

The chain recombines TRBV7-8 with TRBJ2-1; maybe TRBD2 (6 bases). Trimming took off 6 bases at V and 5 bases at J, with 23 bases between the two ends. The CDR3 extends over 17 amino acids. Germline CDR1 SGHVS, CDR2 FQNEAQ. The CDR3 DNA reads TGTGCCAGCAGGCCGTCGGGACTCCGGCCGGCACACAATGAGCAGTTCTTC. Translation gives CASRPSGLRPAHNEQFF.

The chain couples TRBV14 to TRBJ2-5; weak D call: TRBD2 (5 bases). Germline CDR1 is SGHDN and CDR2 is FVKESK. This CDR3 region has 14 residues. V was clipped by 2 bases and J by 5 bases, with 12 bases between them. CDR3 bases: TGTGCCAGCAGCCAACTCCGGGGTTGGGAGACCCAGTACTTC. Translating gives CASSQLRGWETQYF.

In its sample, this clone was seen once. The chain employs TRBV5-1 and TRBJ2-1, with 9 bases aligning to TRBD2. J was trimmed by 0 bases and V by 3 bases; bases with no gene match: 10. The CDR3 is 18 amino acids. Germline V gene sequence: CDR1 SGHRS, CDR2 YFSETQ. The CDR3 region has the DNA TGCGCCAGCAGCTCTGGCCGGGCTAGCGGGGTCTCCTACAATGAGCAGTTCTTC. Its translation: CASSSGRASGVSYNEQFF.

CDR3: CASRATGSSTGELFF. CDR3 bases: TGTGCCAGCAGAGCCACAGGGAGTAGCACCGGGGAGCTGTTTTTT. The gene calls are TRBV7-7 and TRBJ2-2, with TRBD1 as a possible D gene (6 bases). V lost 6 bases, J lost 4 bases, and 15 bases lay in between. The CDR3 has 15 amino acids. Germline CDR1 SSHAT, CDR2 FNYEAQ (reference sequence). Together with reference TRBV7-7 and TRBJ2-2, the CDR3 gives the full variable domain: GAGVSQSPRYKVTKRGQDVTLRCDPISSHATLYWYQQALGQGPEFLTYFNYEAQPDKSGLPSDRFSAERPEGSISTLTIQRTEQRDSAMYRCASRATGSSTGELFFGEGSRLTVL.

This clone occurred a few times. J is TRBJ1-3 and V is TRBV28, with a possible D match to TRBD1 (6 bases). The CDR3 extends over 13 amino acids. V dropped 8 bases and J dropped 6 bases, with 14 bases sitting between them. Germline V lookup: CDR1 MDHEN, CDR2 SYDVKM. The CDR3 DNA reads as TGTGCCAGCCTCGGGGGGGCCCAAAACACCATATATTTT. Translation gives CASLGGAQNTIYF.

The V call is TRBV7-9, the J call TRBJ1-6, with 8 positions matching TRBD1. Looked up from germline, CDR1 is SEHNR and CDR2 is FQNEAQ (reference sequence). The CDR3 loop spans 15 amino acids. V trimming: 1 base; J trimming: 7 bases; junction bases outside the gene matches: 3. CDR3 protein: CASSLGTGNNSPLHF. CDR3 nucleotide sequence: TGTGCCAGCAGCTTAGGGACAGGGAACAATTCACCCCTCCACTTT.

V and J are TRBV4-2 and TRBJ2-1; the D gene is possibly TRBD1 (8 bases). The V end was cut by 5 bases, the J end by 7 bases, with 21 bases between. The germline V gene has CDR1 LGHNA and CDR2 YNFKEQ. The CDR3 has 16 amino acids. CDR3 in DNA: TGTGCCAGCAGCGGGAGGGGACAGGCGGATCAGAATGAGCAGTTCTTC. Translating gives CASSGRGQADQNEQFF.

In nucleotides, the CDR3 is TGTGCCAGCCCCCCTGGGGTCTCTGGGGCGGCCCAAGAGACCCAGTACTTC. Translation gives CASPPGVSGAAQETQYF. This chain links TRBV28 with TRBJ2-5; tentative D call: TRBD1 (5 bases). Germline V gives CDR1 MDHEN, CDR2 SYDVKM. Trimming cost V 8 bases and J 1 base, with 23 bases left between them. This CDR3 is built from 17 residues.

The J gene is TRBJ2-7, the V gene TRBV14; TRBD1 might be the D (6 bases). The V gene lost 2 bases and the J gene lost 3 bases, with 11 bases spanning the gap. This CDR3 is 14 amino acids long. The germline gives CDR1 SGHDN, CDR2 FVKESK. The CDR3 is CASSQMIRGYEQYF. CDR3 nucleotides: TGTGCCAGCAGCCAAATGATCAGGGGCTACGAGCAGTACTTC.

This clone showed up just a few times. The chain couples TRBV6-1 to TRBJ2-5; 11 bases align to TRBD2. Germline loops: CDR1 MNHNS, CDR2 SASEGT. The J segment lost 7 bases and the V segment lost 2 bases, leaving 9 bases of the junction unmatched. This CDR3 comprises 16 residues. The CDR3 protein is CASSEPLAGELGTQYF. DNA of the CDR3: TGTGCCAGCAGTGAACCACTAGCGGGAGAATTGGGGACCCAGTACTTC.

The rearrangement links TRBV27 to TRBJ2-3; TRBD1 aligns across 8 bases. After removal of 7 bases from V and 2 bases from J, the junction contained 11 bases not matched to a gene. The CDR3 spans 16 residues. Germline V gene lookup returns CDR1 MNHEY and CDR2 SMNVEV (reference sequence). The CDR3 coding sequence is TGTGCCAGCACCCAGACAGGGGACAAACCCACAGATACGCAGTATTTT. This gives the protein CASTQTGDKPTDTQYF.

The chain carries TRBV7-9 and TRBJ2-7, with 7 bases matching TRBD2. CDR1 and CDR2 (germline): SEHNR, FQNEAQ (reference sequence). The junction had 13 bases not matched to a gene; V was cut back by 2 bases and J by 3 bases. The CDR3 consists of 17 residues. Here the CDR3 reads CASSLPQVVGGGYEQYF. The CDR3 DNA is TGTGCCAGCAGCTTACCCCAAGTAGTTGGCGGGGGCTACGAGCAGTACTTC.

The J gene is TRBJ1-1, the V gene TRBV11-2, with D maybe TRBD1 (5 bases). V was shortened by 5 bases and J by 0 bases, with 16 bases between the two germline ends. The CDR3 is 16 amino acids. Germline CDR1 reads SGHAT; CDR2 reads FQNNGV. Here the CDR3 DNA reads TGTGCCAGCAGCCCGCAGGGTATCAATATGAACACTGAAGCTTTCTTT. Protein product: CASSPQGINMNTEAFF.

The chain recombines TRBV9 with TRBJ2-1; possibly TRBD1 for D (5 bases). Trimming took off 4 bases at V and 0 bases at J, with 8 bases between the two ends. CDR1 SGDLS and CDR2 YYNGEE come from the germline V gene. The CDR3 contains 14 residues. The CDR3 reads CASSKGDSYNEQFF. The CDR3 DNA follows: TGTGCCAGCAGCAAAGGGGACTCCTACAATGAGCAGTTCTTC.

J is TRBJ2-3 and V is TRBV5-1; TRBD2 aligns across 7 bases. V was pared by 0 bases and J by 2 bases, with 6 bases of the junction left unmatched. Germline-derived CDR1 and CDR2 are SGHRS and YFSETQ. The CDR3 consists of 16 residues. The CDR3 here is CASSLGPGLITDTQYF. The CDR3 nucleotides read TGCGCCAGCAGCTTGGGCCCGGGACTAATCACAGATACGCAGTATTTT.

V gene TRBV12-5 combines with J gene TRBJ2-1; 11 bases fit TRBD2. Germline V gives CDR1 LGHNT, CDR2 FRNRAP. The CDR3 is 17 residues long. With V trimmed by 0 bases and J by 0 bases, 1 base remained unmatched. The CDR3: CASGLVTSGTSYNEQFF. In DNA, the CDR3 is TGTGCTAGTGGTTTGGTGACTAGCGGGACCTCCTACAATGAGCAGTTCTTC.